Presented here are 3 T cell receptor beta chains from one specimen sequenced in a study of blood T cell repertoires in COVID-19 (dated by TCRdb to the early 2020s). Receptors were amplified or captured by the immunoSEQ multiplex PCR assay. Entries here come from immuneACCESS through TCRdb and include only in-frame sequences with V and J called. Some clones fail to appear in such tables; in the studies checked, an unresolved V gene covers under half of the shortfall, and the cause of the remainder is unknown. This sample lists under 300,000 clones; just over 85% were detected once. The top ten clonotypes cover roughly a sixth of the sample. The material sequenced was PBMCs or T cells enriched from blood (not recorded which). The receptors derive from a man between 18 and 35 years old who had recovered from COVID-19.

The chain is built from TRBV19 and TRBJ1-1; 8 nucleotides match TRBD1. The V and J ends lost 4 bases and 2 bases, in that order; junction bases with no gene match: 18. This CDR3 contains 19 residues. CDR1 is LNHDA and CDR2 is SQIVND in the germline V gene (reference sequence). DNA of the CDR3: TGTGCCAGTAGTACCCCGACGACCTTACTCGGGACAGGTAACACTGAAGCTTTCTTT. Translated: CASSTPTTLLGTGNTEAFF.

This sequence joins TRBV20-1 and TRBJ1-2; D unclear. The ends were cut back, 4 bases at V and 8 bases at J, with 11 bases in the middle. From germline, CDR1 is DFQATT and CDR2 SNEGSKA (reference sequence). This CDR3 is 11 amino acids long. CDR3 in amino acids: CSANILLGYTF. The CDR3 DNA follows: TGCAGTGCTAATATCCTCCTAGGCTACACCTTC.

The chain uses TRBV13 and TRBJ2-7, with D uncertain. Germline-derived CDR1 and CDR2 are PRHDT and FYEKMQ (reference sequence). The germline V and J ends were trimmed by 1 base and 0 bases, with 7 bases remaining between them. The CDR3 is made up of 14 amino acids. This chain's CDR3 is CASSLAGSSYEQYF. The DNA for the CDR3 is TGTGCCAGCAGCTTAGCGGGTAGCTCCTACGAGCAGTACTTC.